The 23 T cell receptor beta chains reported below all come from one sample, sequenced in a study of immune evolution from preneoplasia to lung adenocarcinoma. Repertoires were generated with immunoSEQ multiplex PCR, while TCRdb's copy carries only in-frame clones and drops some. This table has some 2,400 clones, approximately 80% appearing once. Sample: FFPE lung adenocarcinoma in situ tissue. The source of these receptors is a person between 65 and 79 years old with lung adenocarcinoma.

V and J are TRBV7-8 and TRBJ2-7; 7 positions agree with TRBD2. CDR1 and CDR2 (germline): SGHVS, FQNEAQ. The CDR3 has 15 amino acids. After removal of 5 bases from V and 3 bases from J, the junction contained 10 bases not matched to a gene. The DNA of the CDR3 is TGTGCCAGCAGCCCCGCCCGGGGGGAGCTCTACGAGCAGTACTTC. Translating it yields CASSPARGELYEQYF.

Concerning this clone itself: In the same sample, other DNA sequences code for this CDR3. V gene TRBV2 combines with J gene TRBJ2-1, with 10 bases fitting TRBD2. The trim removed 6 bases at V and 8 bases at J, leaving 7 bases unmatched. This CDR3 region has 14 residues. The germline V gene has CDR1 SNHLY and CDR2 FYNNEI. The CDR3: CASRTGTSDHEQFF. The CDR3 DNA reads TGTGCCAGCAGAACCGGGACTAGCGACCATGAGCAGTTCTTC.

J is TRBJ2-3 and V is TRBV14; D gene ambiguous. Trimming removed 3 bases at V and 7 bases at J, with 8 bases between. The germline gives CDR1 SGHDN, CDR2 FVKESK. The CDR3 is 12 residues long. The CDR3 sequence is CASSQGFYTQYF. CDR3 DNA: TGTGCCAGCAGCCAGGGGTTCTATACGCAGTATTTT.

V and J are TRBV30 and TRBJ2-3, with D hard to call. The CDR3 runs 16 residues. With 0 bases removed from V and 0 bases from J, the gap between germline ends came to 13 bases. Looked up from germline, CDR1 is GTSNPN and CDR2 is SVGIG (reference sequence). Written as DNA, the CDR3 is TGTGCCTGGAGTGTAATCGGGCTCACTAGCACAGATACGCAGTATTTT. Its translation is CAWSVIGLTSTDTQYF.

The sample holds a few counts of this clone. The chain couples TRBV29-1 to TRBJ1-1; the D is unclear. Looked up from germline, CDR1 is SQVTM and CDR2 is ANQGSEA. This CDR3 is built from 13 residues. The V end was cut by 7 bases, the J end by 4 bases, with 16 bases between. The CDR3 region is CSGNPNGGTEAFF. DNA for the CDR3: TGCAGCGGCAACCCTAACGGAGGCACTGAAGCTTTCTTT.

The chain couples TRBV28 to TRBJ2-1, with 9 bases lining up with TRBD2. In germline, CDR1 is MDHEN, CDR2 SYDVKM. The ends lost 5 bases at V and 4 bases at J; junction bases unmatched: 12. The CDR3 has 17 amino acids. The CDR3 loop is CASSPADLAGLYNEQFF. CDR3 bases: TGTGCCAGCAGTCCCGCGGACCTAGCGGGATTGTACAATGAGCAGTTCTTC.

CDR3 protein: CAISEGDKGAFF. As DNA, the CDR3 is TGTGCCATCAGTGAGGGGGACAAAGGCGCTTTCTTT. The chain couples TRBV10-3 to TRBJ1-1, with TRBD1 as a possible D gene (6 bases). The CDR3 length is 12 residues. V was shortened by 2 bases and J by 11 bases, with 12 bases between the two germline ends. Germline V lookup: CDR1 ENHRY, CDR2 SYGVKD.

The chain recombines TRBV5-1 with TRBJ2-1, with TRBD1 matching 11 bases. In germline, CDR1 is SGHRS, CDR2 YFSETQ. The length of the CDR3 is 17 residues. Germline trimming cut 2 bases from V and 5 bases from J; bases unmatched to any gene: 9. The CDR3 region has the DNA TGCGCCAGCAGCTTTACACCGGGACAGGGGGTTAACAATGAGCAGTTCTTC. Translation: CASSFTPGQGVNNEQFF.

This clone was seen more than once but under ten times. The chain combines TRBV7-3 with TRBJ2-3, with TRBD1 matching over 7 bases. The CDR3 contains 15 residues. Trimming at V came to 3 bases and at J to 2 bases, leaving 5 bases not matched to a gene. The V gene's germline CDR1 is SGHTA and CDR2 FQGTGA. The CDR3 nucleotides read TGTGCCAGCAGCTTCCGCACAGGGGTCACAGATACGCAGTATTTT. It codes for CASSFRTGVTDTQYF.

The chain carries TRBV5-1 and TRBJ1-1; 8 bases match TRBD1. V gave up 3 bases and J gave up 1 base; unmatched junction bases: 2. This CDR3 has 14 amino acids. Germline-derived CDR1 and CDR2 are SGHRS and YFSETQ. DNA for the CDR3: TGCGCCAGCAGCTCTGGACAGGGGAACACTGAAGCTTTCTTT. It is translated as CASSSGQGNTEAFF.

This clone appeared a single time. The V call is TRBV19, the J call TRBJ2-7, with D unclear. V was trimmed by 5 bases and J by 3 bases, leaving 11 bases between them. This CDR3 has 13 amino acids. From germline, CDR1 is LNHDA and CDR2 SQIVND (reference sequence). The CDR3 DNA sequence: TGTGCCAGTAGTGCCTCCCCTAGCTACGAGCAGTACTTC. Translating it yields CASSASPSYEQYF.

The chain recombines TRBV4-2 with TRBJ2-7, with D uncertain. The CDR3 runs 14 residues. Trimming took off 0 bases at V and 2 bases at J, with 8 bases between the two ends. CDR1 is LGHNA and CDR2 is YNFKEQ in the germline V gene. This chain's CDR3 is CASSQDLLAYEQYF. The CDR3 nucleotides are TGTGCCAGCAGCCAAGATTTGTTAGCCTACGAGCAGTACTTC.

V is TRBV6-1 and J is TRBJ2-1, with 10 bases fitting TRBD2. Germline-derived CDR1 and CDR2 are MNHNS and SASEGT. The CDR3 contains 15 residues. The V and J ends lost 0 bases and 10 bases, in that order; junction bases with no gene match: 6. For the CDR3, the DNA is TGTGCCAGCAGTGAAGCGGCTAGCGGGAGTACCGAGCAGTTCTTC. It encodes CASSEAASGSTEQFF.

The V and J genes are TRBV9 and TRBJ2-3; D tentatively reads TRBD1 or TRBD2 (5 bases each). The CDR3 consists of 13 residues. V was cut by 3 bases and J by 6 bases, with 11 bases left in between. Germline V gene data show CDR1 as SGDLS and CDR2 as YYNGEE. CDR3 nucleotide sequence: TGTGCCAGCAGCGGACTACAGGAGGATACGCAGTATTTT. Residues: CASSGLQEDTQYF.

The rearrangement joins TRBV15 to TRBJ2-5; tentative D call: TRBD2 (6 bases). Germline V lookup: CDR1 LNHNV, CDR2 YYDKDF (reference sequence). V was trimmed by 0 bases and J by 6 bases, leaving 14 bases between them. The CDR3 spans 15 residues. The CDR3: CATSRDGLASKTQYF. CDR3 nucleotide sequence: TGTGCCACCAGCAGAGATGGGCTAGCGTCGAAGACCCAGTACTTC. The variable domain in full, with the rest retrieved from reference TRBV15 and TRBJ2-5, is DAMVIQNPRYQVTQFGKPVTLSCSQTLNHNVMYWYQQKSSQAPKLLFHYYDKDFNNEADTPDNFQSRRPNTSFCFLDIRSPGLGDTAMYLCATSRDGLASKTQYFGPGTRLLVL.

The rearrangement uses TRBV2 and TRBJ2-7; 8 positions agree with TRBD2. CDR3 length: 17 residues. Trimming removed 3 bases from V and 0 bases from J; junction bases left unmatched: 10. Germline CDR1 SNHLY, CDR2 FYNNEI. This CDR3 reads CASSDGGGLAFSYEQYF. The CDR3 DNA follows: TGTGCCAGCAGTGACGGGGGGGGTTTAGCGTTCTCCTACGAGCAGTACTTC.

This sequence joins TRBV11-3 and TRBJ2-1, with D unresolved. The CDR3 extends over 12 amino acids. Trimming took 8 bases from V and 6 from J, leaving 11 bases between them. Germline CDR1 SGHNT, CDR2 YENEEA. As DNA, the CDR3 is TGTGCCAGCCAGTGGCGGCTCAATGAGCAGTTCTTC. It encodes CASQWRLNEQFF.

In nucleotides, the CDR3 is TGTGCCAGCAGCCCTGGGACAGGGCAAGAAGCTTTCTTT. It yields the protein CASSPGTGQEAFF. The chain links TRBV7-2 to TRBJ1-1, with 9 bases lining up with TRBD1. Per the germline V gene, CDR1 is SGHTA and CDR2 is FQGNSA. V lost 5 bases, J lost 8 bases, and 6 bases stayed unmatched. The CDR3 runs to 13 residues. The full variable domain, completed using reference TRBV7-2 and TRBJ1-1, is GAGVSQSPSNKVTEKGKDVELRCDPISGHTALYWYRQSLGQGLEFLIYFQGNSAPDKSGLPSDRFSAERTGGSVSTLTIQRTQQEDSAVYLCASSPGTGQEAFFGQGTRLTVV.

With regard to this clone: At one boundary the junction diverges from the germline segment, which might be a read error. This chain uses TRBV7-7 with TRBJ2-1; D tentatively fits TRBD1 or TRBD2 (6 bases each). From germline, CDR1 is SSHAT and CDR2 FNYEAQ (reference sequence). CDR3 length equals 14 residues. CDR3 sequence reads: CASSLGGLYNEQFF. For the CDR3, the DNA is TGTGCTAGCAGCTTAGGGGGACTCTACAATGAGCAGTTCTTC.

V gene TRBV6-5 combines with J gene TRBJ2-7; D is possibly TRBD2 (5 bases). Trimming shortened V by 6 bases and J by 5 bases, and 14 bases separated the two germline ends. Germline CDR1 reads MNHEY; CDR2 reads SVGAGI. This CDR3 region has 13 residues. The CDR3 reads CASSPPGNNEQYF. The CDR3 nucleotides read TGTGCCAGCAGCCCTCCGGGGAATAACGAGCAGTACTTC.

This chain connects TRBV27 to TRBJ1-5; D is perhaps TRBD1 (6 bases). CDR1 and CDR2 from the germline V gene are MNHEY and SMNVEV (reference sequence). V lost 8 bases to trimming and J lost 6 bases, with 14 bases between them. This CDR3 region has 13 residues. The CDR3 region is CASAREGGQPQHF. The CDR3, as DNA: TGTGCCAGCGCCCGGGAGGGGGGTCAGCCCCAGCATTTT.

This clone was seen a few times. CDR3 DNA: TGTGCCAGCAGTTCAACTACGGCAGGTTACAATGAGCAGTTCTTC. It translates to CASSSTTAGYNEQFF. This sequence joins TRBV25-1 and TRBJ2-1; the D is unclear. This CDR3 has 15 residues. The germline gives CDR1 MGHDK, CDR2 SYGVNS. Trimming stripped 5 bases from V and 4 bases from J, with 15 bases between.

The chain couples TRBV19 to TRBJ2-5; perhaps TRBD1 as D (5 bases). V lost 4 bases and J lost 2, with 8 bases in between. Germline V gene lookup returns CDR1 LNHDA and CDR2 SQIVND (reference sequence). The CDR3 spans 13 residues. CDR3 loop: CASSRQIQETQYF. CDR3 nucleotides: TGTGCCAGTAGTAGACAGATACAAGAGACCCAGTACTTC.